The 26 T cell receptor beta chains listed next were all sequenced from one sample in a study of T-cell memory formation after mild COVID-19. TCRdb passed the 5' RACE reads through MiXCR, listing each CDR3 protein once. The table shows about 560,000 distinct CDR3 sequences, with about a sixth occurring only once. Sequencing was done on a sample of PBMCs or a T cell subset sorted from them (not recorded which). The source is an adult woman who had mild COVID-19 (a few samples of this study predate the infection). Cell type and time point are not known.

This clonotype has at least ten counts. V and J are TRBV6-6 and TRBJ1-5; 8 bases are a match to TRBD1. Trimming took 7 bases from V and 1 from J; bases not matched to a gene: 9. The CDR3 totals 16 residues. The germline V gene encodes CDR1 MNHNY and CDR2 SVGAGI (reference sequence). CDR3 protein: CASTVTGEGSNQPQHF. The CDR3 bases are TGTGCCAGCACAGTGACAGGGGAAGGGAGCAATCAGCCCCAGCATTTT.

The sample holds a few counts of this clonotype. The CDR3 region is CSVDGGEWPQHF. Here the CDR3 DNA reads TGCAGCGTTGACGGAGGGGAATGGCCCCAGCATTTT. The chain combines TRBV29-1 with TRBJ1-5; possibly TRBD1 for D (5 bases). The CDR3 runs to 12 residues. V was shortened by 3 bases and J by 9 bases, with 12 bases between the two germline ends. Germline CDR1 and CDR2: SQVTM and ANQGSEA.

The sample holds a few counts of this clonotype. The gene calls are TRBV11-3 and TRBJ2-1; D unclear. The length of the CDR3 is 14 residues. V was clipped by 0 bases and J by 8 bases, with 11 bases between them. Per the germline V gene, CDR1 is SGHNT and CDR2 is YENEEA. The CDR3 is CASSLDAESDEQFF. The CDR3 nucleotides are TGTGCCAGCAGCTTAGATGCGGAAAGCGATGAGCAGTTCTTC.

The genes are TRBV7-2 and TRBJ1-2; TRBD1 matches at 10 bases. V shed 6 bases and J 5 bases; nucleotides not matched to a gene: 12. CDR1 and CDR2 (germline): SGHTA, FQGNSA. This CDR3 is 16 amino acids long. The CDR3 is CASRKPPPGQGYGYTF. In nucleotides, the CDR3 is TGTGCCAGCAGAAAACCCCCCCCGGGACAGGGGTATGGCTACACCTTC.

This clonotype was found a few times. The chain recombines TRBV7-9 with TRBJ2-2; D is unclear. Trimming removed 7 bases at V and 1 base at J, with 13 bases between. This CDR3 contains 15 residues. CDR1 SEHNR and CDR2 FQNEAQ come from the germline V gene (reference sequence). CDR3 nucleotides: TGTGCCAGCAACCACCCAGCCTGGAACACCGGGGAGCTGTTTTTT. It translates to CASNHPAWNTGELFF.

The V call is TRBV4-1, the J call TRBJ2-1; D is perhaps TRBD1 (5 bases). CDR1 MGHRA and CDR2 YSYEKL come from the germline V gene. V was shortened by 3 bases and J by 6 bases, with 15 bases between the two germline ends. The CDR3 is 15 residues long. CDR3 nucleotide sequence: TGCGCCAGCAGCCATAGGCAGGGCAGCACCAATGAGCAGTTCTTC. It encodes CASSHRQGSTNEQFF.

This clonotype came up a few times. CDR3 in amino acids: CSVVTGASSYEQYF. CDR3 DNA sequence: TGCAGCGTTGTTACGGGGGCATCCTCCTACGAGCAGTACTTC. The rearrangement uses TRBV29-1 and TRBJ2-7; either TRBD1 or TRBD2 may supply D (6 bases each). CDR3 length: 14 residues. V lost 4 bases, J lost 0 bases, and 13 bases lay in between. Germline V gene lookup returns CDR1 SQVTM and CDR2 ANQGSEA.

This clonotype was found many times. This chain joins TRBV7-2 and TRBJ2-5; TRBD2 matches 7 bases. The CDR3 contains 15 residues. The germline gives CDR1 SGHTA, CDR2 FQGNSA. The V and J ends lost 4 bases and 5 bases, in that order; junction bases with no gene match: 10. The CDR3 coding sequence is TGTGCCAGCAGCTCACCTAGCGGTCCGGGGGAGACCCAGTACTTC. It translates to CASSSPSGPGETQYF.

The chain recombines TRBV12-3 or TRBV12-4 with TRBJ2-1; 9 positions match TRBD1. V lost 7 bases, J lost 8 bases, and 15 bases stayed unmatched. The CDR3 has 16 amino acids. The CDR3 is CASTSYRGRRAYEQFF. In DNA, the CDR3 is TGTGCCAGCACCTCTTACAGGGGGCGCAGGGCCTATGAGCAGTTCTTC.

This clonotype came up a few times. This chain connects TRBV20-1 to TRBJ1-1; TRBD1 might be the D (6 bases). Germline CDR1 is DFQATT and CDR2 is SNEGSKA (reference sequence). The CDR3 length is 14 residues. The V end was cut by 0 bases, the J end by 7 bases, with 15 bases between. The CDR3 region is CSARDKNRVIEAFF. The CDR3 DNA follows: TGCAGTGCTAGAGACAAGAACAGGGTTATTGAAGCTTTCTTT.

This chain joins TRBV4-1 and TRBJ1-1, with TRBD1 identical over 10 bases. Germline lookup yields CDR1 MGHRA and CDR2 YSYEKL. This CDR3 has 18 residues. V shed 0 bases and J 3 bases; nucleotides not matched to a gene: 10. CDR3: CASSQDLRDRGSDTEAFF. DNA for the CDR3: TGCGCCAGCAGCCAAGATCTGAGGGACAGGGGCTCGGACACTGAAGCTTTCTTT.

This clonotype was seen ten or more times. The chain joins TRBV24-1 to TRBJ2-1; 10 nucleotides agree with TRBD1. Germline V gene sequence: CDR1 KGHDR, CDR2 SFDVKD. This CDR3 has 17 residues. V dropped 5 bases and J dropped 0; count of bases not matched to a gene: 6. The CDR3 DNA is TGTGCCACCAGTGGGCTGGACAGGGGGAGCTCCTACAATGAGCAGTTCTTC. This gives the protein CATSGLDRGSSYNEQFF.

V usage is TRBV4-3 and J usage is TRBJ2-2, with D possibly matching TRBD1 (6 bases). Per the germline V gene, CDR1 is LGHNA and CDR2 is YSLEER. The CDR3 consists of 15 residues. The V end was cut by 4 bases, the J end by 7 bases, with 16 bases between. The CDR3 reads CASSPGVPGSGELFF. CDR3 in DNA: TGCGCCAGCAGCCCAGGGGTCCCAGGTAGCGGGGAGCTGTTTTTT.

The chain employs TRBV7-9 and TRBJ2-6; unclear D gene. The CDR3 is made up of 11 amino acids. The germline V gene has CDR1 SEHNR and CDR2 FQNEAQ (reference sequence). The CDR3 region is CAAGGANVLTF. CDR3 in DNA: TGTGCAGCCGGAGGGGCCAACGTCCTGACTTTC.

This clonotype was observed a handful of times. This sequence joins TRBV30 and TRBJ1-1, with D perhaps TRBD1 (6 bases). The V end was cut by 4 bases, the J end by 0 bases, with 12 bases between. Germline lookup yields CDR1 GTSNPN and CDR2 SVGIG (reference sequence). This CDR3 spans 14 amino acids. CDR3: CAWKLDSLNTEAFF. The CDR3, as DNA: TGTGCCTGGAAATTGGACAGCTTGAACACTGAAGCTTTCTTT. The full variable domain, rest sourced from reference TRBV30 and TRBJ1-1, is SQTIHQWPATLVQPVGSPLSLECTVEGTSNPNLYWYRQAAGRGLQLLFYSVGIGQISSEVPQNLSASRPQDRQFILSSKKLLLSDSGFYLCAWKLDSLNTEAFFGQGTRLTVV.

The J gene is TRBJ1-1, the V gene TRBV25-1; D gene ambiguous. V was pared by 5 bases and J by 0 bases, with 16 bases between. This CDR3 has 16 amino acids. Looked up from germline, CDR1 is MGHDK and CDR2 is SYGVNS. CDR3 sequence: CASSRAEAGVNTEAFF. In DNA form, the CDR3 reads TGTGCCAGCAGTAGGGCTGAGGCTGGGGTGAACACTGAAGCTTTCTTT.

This clonotype was counted a few times. This chain connects TRBV7-8 to TRBJ2-7; TRBD1 matches 8 bases. Per germline, CDR1 SGHVS and CDR2 FQNEAQ. The V and J ends lost 5 bases and 0 bases, in that order; junction bases with no gene match: 3. This CDR3 spans 14 amino acids. The CDR3 bases are TGTGCCAGCAGCCCCAGGGGGCCCTCCTACGAGCAGTACTTC. Its translation is CASSPRGPSYEQYF.

This clonotype was counted between two and nine times. V is TRBV18 and J is TRBJ1-2; no clear D gene. The CDR3 is 13 amino acids. Germline lookup yields CDR1 KGHSH and CDR2 LQKENI. The germline V and J ends were trimmed by 3 bases and 3 bases, with 8 bases remaining between them. Here the CDR3 reads CASSPVRDYGYTF. CDR3 sequence (DNA): TGTGCCAGCTCACCCGTTCGGGACTATGGCTACACCTTC.

This chain uses TRBV27 with TRBJ1-1; D not certain. The V end was cut by 0 bases, the J end by 5 bases, with 16 bases between. The CDR3 is made up of 16 amino acids. The germline V gene has CDR1 MNHEY and CDR2 SMNVEV (reference sequence). CDR3 bases: TGTGCCAGCAGTTTATCCCCCCCGGAGGATTGGACTGAAGCTTTCTTT. Translation gives CASSLSPPEDWTEAFF.

This clonotype has a handful of counts. The chain carries TRBV12-3 or TRBV12-4 and TRBJ1-1; perhaps TRBD1 as D (5 bases). V lost 2 bases and J 5 bases, leaving 9 bases between the germline ends. The length of the CDR3 is 13 residues. Here the CDR3 reads CASSLSGYTEAFF. The DNA of the CDR3 is TGTGCCAGCAGTTTATCAGGGTATACTGAAGCTTTCTTT.

The chain employs TRBV4-1 and TRBJ2-2, with 7 bases identical to TRBD2. The germline gives CDR1 MGHRA, CDR2 YSYEKL. V dropped 4 bases and J dropped 6; count of bases not matched to a gene: 5. There are 14 residues in the CDR3. As DNA, the CDR3 is TGCGCCAGCAGCCTGGGACTAAGCGCCGGGGAGCTGTTTTTT. Protein product: CASSLGLSAGELFF.

The CDR3 sequence is CASRSGFNEQFF. Here the CDR3 DNA reads TGTGCCAGCAGGTCGGGTTTCAATGAGCAGTTCTTC. The chain uses TRBV6-5 and TRBJ2-1, with unresolved D. CDR3 length: 12 residues. Per the germline V gene, CDR1 is MNHEY and CDR2 is SVGAGI. V lost 6 bases, J lost 6 bases, and 9 bases lay in between.

This clonotype turned up a few times. V gene TRBV7-9 combines with J gene TRBJ1-2; D not certain. There are 13 residues in the CDR3. Trimming left V 2 bases short and J 6 bases short, with 10 bases between. Germline CDR1 SEHNR, CDR2 FQNEAQ (reference sequence). The CDR3 nucleotides are TGTGCCAGCAGCTTAAGTCAGGAGGATGGCTACACCTTC. It is translated as CASSLSQEDGYTF.

The rearrangement links TRBV7-9 to TRBJ1-2; D uncertain. With 3 bases removed from V and 11 bases from J, the gap between germline ends came to 13 bases. The CDR3 contains 12 residues. The germline CDR1 and CDR2 sequences are SEHNR and FQNEAQ (reference sequence). The CDR3 loop is CASSFPGPIYTF. In nucleotides, the CDR3 is TGTGCCAGCAGCTTCCCGGGCCCCATTTACACCTTC.

This clonotype appeared a few times. The chain has TRBV4-3 and TRBJ2-2; no clear D gene. CDR1 and CDR2 from the germline V gene are LGHNA and YSLEER. V lost 0 bases and J 0 bases, leaving 5 bases between the germline ends. The CDR3 covers 15 residues. The CDR3 loop reads CASSQESANTGELFF. In nucleotides, the CDR3 is TGCGCCAGCAGCCAAGAAAGTGCGAACACCGGGGAGCTGTTTTTT.

This clonotype was found many times. This chain connects TRBV6-1 to TRBJ2-3; 10 bases agree with TRBD2. V lost 7 bases and J lost 15; bases outside the gene matches: 10. CDR1 MNHNS and CDR2 SASEGT come from the germline V gene. The CDR3 loop spans 12 amino acids. For the CDR3, the DNA is TGTGCCAGCAACACCTTCGGGACTAGCGTTTATTTT. Protein: CASNTFGTSVYF.